This T cell receptor beta chain was obtained from a study of blood T cell repertoires in COVID-19 (dated by TCRdb to the early 2020s). With respect to the entire study: The collaborator samples originated in the United States, Italy and Spain and spanned the acute and convalescent phases of COVID-19. The material from the prospective study consisted of cDNA or gDNA derived from T cells, B-cell-depleted T cells, or PBMCs. The dataset comprised deeply sampled blood TCRbeta repertoires from subjects exposed to, actively infected with, or recovered from COVID-19. The repertoires were released in a freely available public database intended as a resource for research on the immune response to SARS-CoV-2. The samples were drawn from the first 160 participants of the ongoing ImmuneRACE study and from more than 1,000 subjects provided by 6 global collaborators. A de-identified subject ID, COVID-19 status, age in years and sex were almost always included in the sample metadata. Where HLA class I and class II types were available, the types were taken from metadata supplied by the sample provider, not from assay-based typing. General findings and caveats noted by the study authors: The amount of clinical and demographic metadata varied by source and participant and was provided uncurated.

Notes on this clone: What this receptor recognizes is not known. No much larger clonotype is one base removed from it; base qualities were not supplied.

TCRbeta CDR3 regions were amplified from genomic DNA by means of the immunoSEQ Assay, a bias-controlled multiplex PCR. The authors' pipeline ran thus. The number of nucleated cells in each sample was estimated by amplification of reference gene primers within the assay. To quantify the absolute abundance of each unique TCRbeta CDR3 rearrangement, sequence reads were collapsed and filtered. Productive Simpson clonality was computed per sample as the square root of Simpson's diversity index over productive rearrangements. This immuneACCESS table, as held by TCRdb, lists in-frame sequences with V and J called but not all clones. Of the missing ones, under half trace to an unresolved V gene in checked studies; the others have no known cause. The DNA was the basis for D and trimming; V, J and clone size are from that table. The sample includes 250,000 to 350,000 clones, with 89% observed a single time. Of the sample, around 13% falls within the top ten clones.

Collaborating institutions collected whole blood in K2EDTA tubes following their own protocols. Collaborator samples were shipped for TCRbeta analysis as frozen whole blood, isolated PBMCs, or DNA extracted from either sample type. The CDR3 goes from the cysteine to the phenylalanine over 14 residues. CDR3 DNA is the only sequence kept; it has 42 bases, read in frame from the first base. V trim: 9 bases; J trim: 8 bases; unmatched bases: 14. From the germline V gene, CDR1 is SNHLY and CDR2 is FYNNEI. The sample was peripheral blood. The chain employs TRBV2 and TRBJ1-2; the central 8 bases match TRBD1. The sequence was collected from a woman aged 55 to 70 with acute or convalescent COVID-19. The sequence in DNA is TGTGCCAGGGACGGACAGGGAGGTTTGGGGGGCTACACCTTC. This sequence encodes CARDGQGGLGGYTF.